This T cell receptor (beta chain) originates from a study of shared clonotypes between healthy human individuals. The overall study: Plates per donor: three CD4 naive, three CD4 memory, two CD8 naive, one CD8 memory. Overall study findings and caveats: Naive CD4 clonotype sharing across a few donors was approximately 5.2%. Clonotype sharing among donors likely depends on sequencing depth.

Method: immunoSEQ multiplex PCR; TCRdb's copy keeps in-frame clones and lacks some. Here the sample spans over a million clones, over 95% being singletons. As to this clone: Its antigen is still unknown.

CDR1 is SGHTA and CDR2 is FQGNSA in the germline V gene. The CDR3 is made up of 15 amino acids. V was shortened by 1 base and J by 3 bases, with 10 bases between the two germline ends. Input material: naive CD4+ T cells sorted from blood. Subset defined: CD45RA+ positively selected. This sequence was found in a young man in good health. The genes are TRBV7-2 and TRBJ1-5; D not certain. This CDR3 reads CASSLVSGYNQPQHF. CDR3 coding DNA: TGTGCCAGCAGCTTAGTCTCGGGCTACAATCAGCCCCAGCATTTT.